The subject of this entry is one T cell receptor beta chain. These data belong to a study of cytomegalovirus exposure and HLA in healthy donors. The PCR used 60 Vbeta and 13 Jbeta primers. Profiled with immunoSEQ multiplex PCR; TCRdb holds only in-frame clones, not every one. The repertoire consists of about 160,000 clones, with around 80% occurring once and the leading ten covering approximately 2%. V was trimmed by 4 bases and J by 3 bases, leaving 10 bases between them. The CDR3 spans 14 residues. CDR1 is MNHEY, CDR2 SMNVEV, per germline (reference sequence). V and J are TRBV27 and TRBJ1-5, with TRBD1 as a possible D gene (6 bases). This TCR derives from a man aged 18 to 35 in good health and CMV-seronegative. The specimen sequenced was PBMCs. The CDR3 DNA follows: TGTGCCAGCAGTTACGACAGGAACAATCAGCCCCAGCATTTT. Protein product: CASSYDRNNQPQHF.